This TCR beta chain was captured in a study of shared clonotypes between healthy human individuals. This table comes from immunoSEQ multiplex PCR, and its TCRdb copy is limited to in-frame clones, with some not included. The table records 2.3 million or so clones, over 85% of them present only once. Unmatched junction bases numbered 9, after V lost 4 bases and J lost 1 base. The CDR3 consists of 16 residues. Germline values: CDR1 SGHNT, CDR2 YYREEE (reference sequence). Sequenced input: naive CD4+ T cells from PBMCs. The sample's subset: CD45RA+ positively selected. V gene TRBV5-4 combines with J gene TRBJ1-1, with TRBD1 matching over 8 bases. The source is a man in his late teens or twenties in good health. Some clones in this sample may be carry-over from other donors' samples. CDR3 coding DNA: TGTGCCAGCAGCGGAAGGACAGGGACAAAGAACACTGAAGCTTTCTTT. It translates to CASSGRTGTKNTEAFF.